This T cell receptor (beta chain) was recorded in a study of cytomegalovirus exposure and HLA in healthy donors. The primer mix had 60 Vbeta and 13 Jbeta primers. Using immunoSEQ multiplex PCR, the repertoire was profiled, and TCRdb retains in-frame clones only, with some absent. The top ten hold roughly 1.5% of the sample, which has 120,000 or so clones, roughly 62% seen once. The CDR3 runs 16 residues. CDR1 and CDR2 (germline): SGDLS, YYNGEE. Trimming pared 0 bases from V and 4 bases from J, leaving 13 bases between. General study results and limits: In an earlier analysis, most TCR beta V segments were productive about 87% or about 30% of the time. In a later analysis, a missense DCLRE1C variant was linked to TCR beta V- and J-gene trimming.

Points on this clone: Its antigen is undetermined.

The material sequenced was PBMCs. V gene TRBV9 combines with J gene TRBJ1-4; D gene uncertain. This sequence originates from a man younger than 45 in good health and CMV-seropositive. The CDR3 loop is CASSVGMRAGNEKLFF. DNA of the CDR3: TGTGCCAGCAGCGTAGGAATGCGGGCGGGTAATGAAAAACTGTTTTTT. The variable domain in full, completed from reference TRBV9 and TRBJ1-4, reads DSGVTQTPKHLITATGQRVTLRCSPRSGDLSVYWYQQSLDQGLQFLIQYYNGEERAKGNILERFSAQQFPDLHSELNLSSLELGDSALYFCASSVGMRAGNEKLFFGSGTQLSVL.